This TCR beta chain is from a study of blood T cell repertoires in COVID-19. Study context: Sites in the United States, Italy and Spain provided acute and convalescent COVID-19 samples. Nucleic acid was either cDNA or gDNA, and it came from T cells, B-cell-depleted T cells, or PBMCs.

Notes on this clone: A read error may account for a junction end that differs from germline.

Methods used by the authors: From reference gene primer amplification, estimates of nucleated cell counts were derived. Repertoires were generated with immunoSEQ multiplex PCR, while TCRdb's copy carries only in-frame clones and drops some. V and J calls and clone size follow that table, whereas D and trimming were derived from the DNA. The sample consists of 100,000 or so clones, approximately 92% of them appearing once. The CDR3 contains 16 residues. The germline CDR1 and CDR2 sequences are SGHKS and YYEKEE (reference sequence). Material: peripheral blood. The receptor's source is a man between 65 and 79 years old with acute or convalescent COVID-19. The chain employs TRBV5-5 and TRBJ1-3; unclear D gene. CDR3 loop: CASSLAPDSSGNTIYF. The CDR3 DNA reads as TGTGCCAGCAGTTTGGCCCCGGACTCATCTGGAAACACCATATATTTT.